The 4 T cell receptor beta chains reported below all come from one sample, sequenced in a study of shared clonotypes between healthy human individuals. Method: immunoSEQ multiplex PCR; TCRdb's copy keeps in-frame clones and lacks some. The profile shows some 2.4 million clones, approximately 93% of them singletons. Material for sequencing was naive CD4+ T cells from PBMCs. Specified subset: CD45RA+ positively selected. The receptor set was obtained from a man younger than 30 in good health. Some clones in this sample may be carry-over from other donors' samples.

The CDR3 DNA reads as TGTGCCAGCAGCTTCGGACGGTACTATGGCTACACCTTC. It specifies CASSFGRYYGYTF. The rearrangement links TRBV7-3 to TRBJ1-2; D remains ambiguous. The germline V gene has CDR1 SGHTA and CDR2 FQGTGA. This CDR3 has 13 amino acids. The V end lost 3 bases, the J end lost 3 bases, and 8 bases lay between the germline ends.

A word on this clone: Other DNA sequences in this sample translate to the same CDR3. This CDR3 reads CASSLRSNTEAFF. The CDR3 coding sequence is TGCGCCAGCAGCTTGCGCTCGAACACTGAAGCTTTCTTT. The V call is TRBV5-1, the J call TRBJ1-1, with D uncertain. CDR1 and CDR2 from the germline V gene are SGHRS and YFSETQ. The CDR3 spans 13 residues. The V and J ends lost 1 base and 1 base respectively, with 5 bases between them. Complete variable domain (other parts from reference TRBV5-1 and TRBJ1-1): KAGVTQTPRYLIKTRGQQVTLSCSPISGHRSVSWYQQTPGQGLQFLFEYFSETQRNKGNFPGRFSGRQFSNSRSEMNVSTLELGDSALYLCASSLRSNTEAFFGQGTRLTVV.

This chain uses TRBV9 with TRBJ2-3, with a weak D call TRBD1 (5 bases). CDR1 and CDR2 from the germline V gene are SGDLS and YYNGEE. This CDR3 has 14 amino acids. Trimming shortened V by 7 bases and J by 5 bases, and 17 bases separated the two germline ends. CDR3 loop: CASVPGAFEDTQYF. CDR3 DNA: TGTGCCAGCGTTCCTGGGGCGTTCGAAGATACGCAGTATTTT.

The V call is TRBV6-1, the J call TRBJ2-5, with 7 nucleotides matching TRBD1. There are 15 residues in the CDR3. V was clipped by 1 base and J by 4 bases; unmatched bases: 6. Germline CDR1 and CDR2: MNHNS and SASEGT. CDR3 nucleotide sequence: TGTGCCAGCAGTGAAGGGACAGGCAGGGGAGAGACCCAGTACTTC. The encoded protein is CASSEGTGRGETQYF.